Below are 29 T cell receptor beta chains sequenced from a single sample in a study of memory CD4+ T cells and cytomegalovirus serostatus. Method: immunoSEQ multiplex PCR; TCRdb's copy keeps in-frame clones and lacks some. The sample lists under 75,000 clones; 80% were seen once. Single viable CD3+CD4+CD8-CD45RO+ cells were sorted as the memory CD4+ T cells. The sequenced sample consisted of memory CD4+ T cells from blood. These receptors were collected from an adult in good health and CMV-seronegative. Some clones in this sample may be carry-over from other donors' samples.

The sample holds one count of this clone. The chain links TRBV12-5 to TRBJ1-6; the D gene is possibly TRBD1 (5 bases). The CDR3 extends over 19 amino acids. The germline V gene has CDR1 LGHNT and CDR2 FRNRAP. Trimming cost V 0 bases and J 0 bases, with 15 bases left between them. The CDR3 reads CASGLVSRDLSSYNSPLHF. CDR3 DNA: TGTGCTAGTGGTTTGGTAAGCCGGGACCTCAGCTCCTATAATTCACCCCTCCACTTT.

The V call is TRBV28, the J call TRBJ2-6; 7 bases are a match to TRBD1. V shed 3 bases, J shed 2 bases, and the junction held 1 base outside the gene matches. This CDR3 contains 15 residues. In germline, CDR1 is MDHEN, CDR2 SYDVKM. The CDR3: CASSFQGAGANVLTF. The CDR3 DNA is TGTGCCAGCAGTTTTCAGGGGGCTGGGGCCAACGTCCTGACTTTC.

The gene calls are TRBV6-5 and TRBJ1-2; D call uncertain. Trimming took 6 bases from V and 5 from J, leaving 16 bases between them. CDR3 length: 14 residues. Germline V gives CDR1 MNHEY, CDR2 SVGAGI. CDR3 loop: CASRAARARYGYTF. The DNA for the CDR3 is TGTGCCAGCAGGGCCGCTAGGGCAAGATATGGCTACACCTTC.

The chain recombines TRBV5-6 with TRBJ2-1, with D unresolved. Germline values: CDR1 SGHDT, CDR2 YYEEEE. There are 12 residues in the CDR3. Trimming took 0 bases from V and 6 from J, leaving 4 bases between them. The CDR3 region has the DNA TGTGCCAGCAGCTTGGCCTCCAATGAGCAGTTCTTC. As protein: CASSLASNEQFF.

The genes are TRBV28 and TRBJ2-4, with 9 bases matching TRBD1. In germline, CDR1 is MDHEN, CDR2 SYDVKM. The J segment lost 7 bases and the V segment lost 3 bases, leaving 1 base of the junction unmatched. CDR3 length: 13 residues. CDR3 in DNA: TGTGCCAGCAGTTTTGACAGGGGGAACATTCAGTACTTC. Encoded protein: CASSFDRGNIQYF. The full variable domain, with the rest looked up from reference TRBV28 and TRBJ2-4, is DVKVTQSSRYLVKRTGEKVFLECVQDMDHENMFWYRQDPGLGLRLIYFSYDVKMKEKGDIPEGYSVSREKKERFSLILESASTNQTSMYLCASSFDRGNIQYFGAGTRLSVL.

V gene TRBV4-1 combines with J gene TRBJ1-4; possibly TRBD1 for D (6 bases). This CDR3 is 15 amino acids long. V dropped 4 bases and J dropped 3 bases, with 12 bases sitting between them. In germline, CDR1 is MGHRA, CDR2 YSYEKL. The CDR3 loop is CASSPGQPSNEKLFF. In DNA form, the CDR3 reads TGCGCCAGCAGCCCCGGACAGCCATCTAATGAAAAACTGTTTTTT.

This chain connects TRBV30 to TRBJ1-2; tentatively, D is TRBD1 (6 bases). CDR1 and CDR2 (germline): GTSNPN, SVGIG (reference sequence). V shed 7 bases and J shed 5 bases, with 20 bases lying between them. The CDR3 has 14 residues. The CDR3 sequence is CASTSRYRGYGYTF. The CDR3 DNA reads as TGTGCCTCGACATCACGGTATAGGGGGTATGGCTACACCTTC.

V and J are TRBV7-9 and TRBJ1-1; 8 bases map to TRBD1. Losses at the gene ends were 5 bases for V and 7 bases for J; bases not matched to a gene: 12. Germline V gives CDR1 SEHNR, CDR2 FQNEAQ (reference sequence). There are 15 residues in the CDR3. CDR3 in DNA: TGTGCCAGCAGCCATCTACGGACAGGGCCGGGTGAAGCTTTCTTT. It codes for CASSHLRTGPGEAFF.

The genes are TRBV28 and TRBJ1-2; no clear D. Per germline, CDR1 MDHEN and CDR2 SYDVKM. V was shortened by 3 bases and J by 4 bases, with 6 bases between the two germline ends. This CDR3 contains 12 residues. The CDR3 loop reads CASSFPRYGYTF. CDR3 bases: TGTGCCAGCAGTTTTCCTCGCTATGGCTACACCTTC.

The J gene is TRBJ2-5, the V gene TRBV5-1; the D gene is possibly TRBD1 (5 bases). Per the germline V gene, CDR1 is SGHRS and CDR2 is YFSETQ. The CDR3 is made up of 12 amino acids. The V and J ends lost 5 bases and 1 base respectively, with 6 bases between them. CDR3 residues: CASRQGQETQYF. The CDR3 coding sequence is TGCGCCAGCAGGCAGGGCCAAGAGACCCAGTACTTC.

This clone was detected once. The V gene is TRBV30, the J gene TRBJ2-5; D remains ambiguous. CDR3 length equals 11 residues. Trimming removed 3 bases at V and 4 bases at J, with 6 bases between. Germline V gives CDR1 GTSNPN, CDR2 SVGIG (reference sequence). CDR3 DNA: TGTGCCTGGAGCACGGGAGAGACCCAGTACTTC. Translation: CAWSTGETQYF.

CDR3 bases: TGTGCCATCAGTGAGTCGAGGTCGGGAAACACCATATATTTT. Its translation is CAISESRSGNTIYF. The chain carries TRBV10-3 and TRBJ1-3, with D uncertain. CDR3 length equals 14 residues. V was clipped by 0 bases and J by 4 bases, with 7 bases between them. Germline CDR1 reads ENHRY; CDR2 reads SYGVKD.

This clone was seen a single time. The chain is built from TRBV6-1 and TRBJ2-7; tentatively, D is TRBD1 (5 bases). The CDR3 extends over 14 amino acids. Deletions cut 1 base from V and 10 bases from J, with 17 bases between. Germline V gene sequence: CDR1 MNHNS, CDR2 SASEGT. The CDR3 nucleotides read TGTGCCAGCAGTGAAGTTGAACAGGTTAGGGAACAGTACTTC. Protein product: CASSEVEQVREQYF.

V and J are TRBV5-6 and TRBJ2-7, with a weak D call TRBD1 (6 bases). The V end was cut by 4 bases, the J end by 2 bases, with 13 bases between. The length of the CDR3 is 14 residues. Germline V gene lookup returns CDR1 SGHDT and CDR2 YYEEEE. Written as DNA, the CDR3 is TGTGCCAGCAGCCCCATTGACAGGACCTACGAGCAGTACTTC. Translation gives CASSPIDRTYEQYF.

The V and J genes are TRBV7-9 and TRBJ2-6, with D unresolved. The CDR3 consists of 13 residues. The germline V and J ends were trimmed by 5 bases and 0 bases, with 2 bases remaining between them. Germline CDR1 reads SEHNR; CDR2 reads FQNEAQ (reference sequence). The CDR3 nucleotides are TGTGCCAGCAGCACCTCTGGGGCCAACGTCCTGACTTTC. Translation: CASSTSGANVLTF.

The chain links TRBV7-9 to TRBJ2-1; TRBD2 matches at 12 bases. V dropped 1 base and J dropped 9; count of bases not matched to a gene: 4. Germline V gene sequence: CDR1 SEHNR, CDR2 FQNEAQ (reference sequence). The CDR3 sequence is 15 residues long. CDR3 DNA sequence: TGTGCCAGCAGCTTAGGACTAGCGGGAGCGGGTGAGCAGTTCTTC. It encodes CASSLGLAGAGEQFF.

This clone was detected only once. The chain combines TRBV4-1 with TRBJ2-1; 15 bases are shared with TRBD2. There are 15 residues in the CDR3. The germline V gene encodes CDR1 MGHRA and CDR2 YSYEKL. After removal of 6 bases from V and 7 bases from J, the junction contained 4 bases not matched to a gene. The CDR3 bases are TGCGCCAGCAGACCGGGACTAGCGGGAGGTAATGAGCAGTTCTTC. Amino acid sequence: CASRPGLAGGNEQFF.

This sequence joins TRBV19 and TRBJ2-3; D may match TRBD1 or TRBD2 (5 bases each). Trimming removed 5 bases from V and 6 bases from J, with 15 bases in between. The CDR3 sequence is 14 residues long. Germline V lookup: CDR1 LNHDA, CDR2 SQIVND (reference sequence). As DNA, the CDR3 is TGTGCCAGTAGTCCCGGGACCATAACGGATACGCAGTATTTT. Its protein is CASSPGTITDTQYF.

The chain recombines TRBV5-1 with TRBJ2-5, with 10 bases matching TRBD2. V lost 4 bases and J lost 2; bases outside the gene matches: 14. Per the germline V gene, CDR1 is SGHRS and CDR2 is YFSETQ. There are 18 residues in the CDR3. The DNA of the CDR3 is TGCGCCAGCAGCCCTTTCCTCATAACTAGCGGGGAGCAAGAGACCCAGTACTTC. It codes for CASSPFLITSGEQETQYF.

This clone was seen just once. The chain recombines TRBV10-2 with TRBJ2-7; D unclear. V was clipped by 8 bases and J by 3 bases, with 17 bases between them. Germline lookup yields CDR1 WSHSY and CDR2 SAAADI. The CDR3 sequence is 14 residues long. In DNA, the CDR3 is TGCGCCAGCTCCCTTGGAGTACCGAACTACGAGCAGTACTTC. Its translation: CASSLGVPNYEQYF.

The chain combines TRBV6-1 with TRBJ1-5; a weak D match, TRBD1 (5 bases). V lost 8 bases to trimming and J lost 0 bases, with 8 bases between them. The CDR3 spans 13 residues. CDR1 and CDR2 from the germline V gene are MNHNS and SASEGT. CDR3 loop: CASWGSSNQPQHF. The CDR3 DNA is TGTGCCAGCTGGGGGTCTAGCAATCAGCCCCAGCATTTT.

In its sample, this clone was seen once. The rearrangement joins TRBV7-8 to TRBJ1-2; 11 positions agree with TRBD1. CDR1 is SGHVS, CDR2 FQNEAQ, per germline. The CDR3 has 13 residues. The V and J ends lost 5 bases and 8 bases, in that order; junction bases with no gene match: 4. CDR3 sequence reads: CASSPGQGAGYTF. The CDR3 bases are TGTGCCAGCAGCCCAGGACAGGGGGCCGGCTACACCTTC.

The V gene is TRBV10-3, the J gene TRBJ2-5; tentatively, D is TRBD1 (6 bases). The CDR3 is 17 amino acids. Germline CDR1 reads ENHRY; CDR2 reads SYGVKD. Trimming removed 2 bases at V and 5 bases at J, with 21 bases between. The CDR3 DNA reads TGTGCCATCAGTGAGAGGGACACCGGGACGATTTTGGAGACCCAGTACTTC. It yields the protein CAISERDTGTILETQYF.

The chain's CDR3 is CASSGTGTPLDTQYF. Written as DNA, the CDR3 is TGTGCCAGCAGTGGGACAGGGACCCCTTTGGATACGCAGTATTTT. The V call is TRBV6-1, the J call TRBJ2-3; 8 bases are shared with TRBD1. The V gene end was trimmed by 4 bases and the J gene end by 6 bases; junction bases not matched to a gene: 9. The CDR3 has 15 residues. Germline V lookup: CDR1 MNHNS, CDR2 SASEGT.

The chain uses TRBV25-1 and TRBJ1-4, with a possible D match to TRBD1 (6 bases). Looked up from germline, CDR1 is MGHDK and CDR2 is SYGVNS. This CDR3 has 15 amino acids. Trimming shortened V by 3 bases and J by 5 bases, and 13 bases separated the two germline ends. The CDR3 DNA follows: TGTGCCAGCAGTGAGCGAGGACAGTACAATGAAAAACTGTTTTTT. It yields the protein CASSERGQYNEKLFF.

The chain links TRBV7-2 to TRBJ1-2; D is ambiguous. The CDR3 runs to 11 residues. With 4 bases removed from V and 13 bases from J, the gap between germline ends came to 13 bases. Per germline, CDR1 SGHTA and CDR2 FQGNSA. CDR3 sequence (DNA): TGTGCCAGCAGCTCGGGCGGAGGGTTCACCTTC. The encoded protein is CASSSGGGFTF.

This chain links TRBV9 with TRBJ2-7; the D gene could be TRBD1 or TRBD2 (5 bases each). In germline, CDR1 is SGDLS, CDR2 YYNGEE. The CDR3 length is 15 residues. V lost 5 bases and J lost 2, with 17 bases in between. DNA for the CDR3: TGTGCCAGCAGTCCAGGGTTAGAGGGGACCTACGAGCAGTACTTC. It codes for CASSPGLEGTYEQYF.

The chain employs TRBV10-3 and TRBJ1-2; 7 bases are shared with TRBD1. V was clipped by 2 bases and J by 6 bases; unmatched bases: 12. This CDR3 region has 16 residues. Looked up from germline, CDR1 is ENHRY and CDR2 is SYGVKD. CDR3 nucleotides: TGTGCCATCAGTGAGAACAGGGGTCTCAGATCGGATGGCTACACCTTC. Translation gives CAISENRGLRSDGYTF.

The table lists this clone with a count of one. CDR3 amino acids: CASSRTSGSYNEQFF. The CDR3 DNA reads TGTGCCAGCAGCCGGACTAGCGGATCCTACAATGAGCAGTTCTTC. V usage is TRBV7-2 and J usage is TRBJ2-1; 10 bases fit TRBD2. From germline, CDR1 is SGHTA and CDR2 FQGNSA. V lost 5 bases to trimming and J lost 1 base; unmatched junction nucleotides: 2. This CDR3 spans 15 amino acids.